This entry lists 3 T cell receptor beta chains sequenced from one sample in a study of T cell changes during pregnancy in multiple sclerosis. Sequenced by immunoSEQ multiplex PCR; TCRdb stores in-frame clones only, minus some. The sample contains about 40,000 clones, 85% to 95% of which appear only once. Sequences were derived from peripheral blood, sampled before pregnancy. These receptors all come from a female donor with multiple sclerosis, enrolled in a pregnancy study.

The chain joins TRBV10-1 to TRBJ1-4, with D perhaps TRBD1 (5 bases). The CDR3 has 15 residues. V gave up 0 bases and J gave up 7 bases, with 12 bases separating them. Germline-derived CDR1 and CDR2 are WNHNN and SYGVQD (reference sequence). DNA for the CDR3: TGCGCCAGCAGTGAGTCCCGCAGGGCAGGTGAAAAACTGTTTTTT. It specifies CASSESRRAGEKLFF.

This chain joins TRBV29-1 and TRBJ2-1; D gene unclear. Germline assignment: CDR1 SQVTM and CDR2 ANQGSEA. The CDR3 has 11 residues. Trimming cost V 3 bases and J 9 bases, with 9 bases left between them. The CDR3 sequence: CSVDLVGEQFF. CDR3 in DNA: TGCAGCGTTGATCTAGTTGGTGAGCAGTTCTTC.

The chain recombines TRBV6-6 with TRBJ2-1; TRBD2 matches at 13 bases. Germline V gene lookup returns CDR1 MNHNY and CDR2 SVGAGI (reference sequence). With 0 bases clipped from V and 10 bases from J, the junction kept 3 bases outside the gene matches. The CDR3 totals 15 residues. CDR3 sequence (DNA): TGTGCCAGCAGTTACTCACTAGCGGGAGGGGAGGAGCAGTTCTTC. Translating gives CASSYSLAGGEEQFF.